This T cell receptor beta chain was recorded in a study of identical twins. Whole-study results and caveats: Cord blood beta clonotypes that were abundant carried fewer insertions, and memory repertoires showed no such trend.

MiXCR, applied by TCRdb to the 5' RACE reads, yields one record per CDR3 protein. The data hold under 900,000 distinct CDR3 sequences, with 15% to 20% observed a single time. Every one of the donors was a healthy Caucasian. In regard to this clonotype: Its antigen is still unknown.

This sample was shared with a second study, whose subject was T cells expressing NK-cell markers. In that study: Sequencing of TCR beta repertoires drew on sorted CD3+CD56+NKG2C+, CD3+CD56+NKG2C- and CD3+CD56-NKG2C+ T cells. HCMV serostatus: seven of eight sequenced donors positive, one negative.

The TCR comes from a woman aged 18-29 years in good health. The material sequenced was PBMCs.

CDR3 amino acids: CASLREGHTGELFF. CDR3 sequence (DNA): TGCGCCAGCCTCCGGGAGGGTCACACCGGGGAGCTGTTTTTT. V gene TRBV5-1 combines with J gene TRBJ2-2, with 8 bases identical to TRBD2. Germline V lookup: CDR1 SGHRS, CDR2 YFSETQ. The trim removed 7 bases at V and 3 bases at J, leaving 5 bases unmatched. The CDR3 has 14 residues. Based on the CDR3 plus reference TRBV5-1 and TRBJ2-2, the full variable domain is KAGVTQTPRYLIKTRGQQVTLSCSPISGHRSVSWYQQTPGQGLQFLFEYFSETQRNKGNFPGRFSGRQFSNSRSEMNVSTLELGDSALYLCASLREGHTGELFFGEGSRLTVL.